The rows below give T cell receptor beta chains drawn from one sample of a study of T cell responses to AZD1222 COVID-19 vaccine. Only in-frame clones appear in the TCRdb table, and some are missing; sequencing was by immunoSEQ multiplex PCR. The table lists fewer than 150,000 clones, around 87% of them singletons. Sequenced here: peripheral blood, sampled on day 0 of AZD1222 vaccination. Every receptor here comes from an adult in good health. The CDR3 runs from the conserved cysteine through the conserved F or W. The D gene is left open where the match is weak. Expanded clones are given a class, and other clones once, few, many or no size at all.

v_gene	d_gene	abundance	j_gene	CDR3aa	CDR3nt
TRBV5-1	.	.	TRBJ2-1	CASSSGVDEQFF	TGCGCCAGCAGCTCGGGTGTGGATGAGCAGTTCTTC
TRBV5-6	.	.	TRBJ2-2	CASSLAGGLRTGELFF	TGTGCCAGCAGCTTGGCCGGCGGCCTGAGAACCGGGGAGCTGTTTTTT
TRBV4-3	TRBD2	.	TRBJ2-4	CASSQDLTAGGAKNIQYF	TGCGCCAGCAGCCAGGACCTGACAGCGGGGGGAGCCAAAAACATTCAGTACTTC
TRBV3-1/TRBV3-2	TRBD1	.	TRBJ1-4	CASSQGLGTGNEKLFF	TGTGCCAGCAGCCAAGGTCTCGGGACAGGGAATGAAAAACTGTTTTTT
TRBV7-2	TRBD1	.	TRBJ1-5	CASSLRQGGQPQHF	TGTGCCAGCAGCTTAAGACAGGGGGGTCAGCCCCAGCATTTT
TRBV10-1	.	.	TRBJ2-2	CASSWGALGTGELFF	TGCGCCAGCAGTTGGGGGGCGCTAGGCACCGGGGAGCTGTTTTTT
TRBV7-9	.	.	TRBJ1-4	CASSFETNEKLFF	TGTGCCAGCAGCTTCGAAACTAATGAAAAACTGTTTTTT
TRBV7-9	.	.	TRBJ1-2	CASSSRDARYGYTF	TGTGCCAGCAGCTCCCGGGACGCACGCTATGGCTACACCTTC
TRBV15	.	.	TRBJ1-2	CATSRDRRGREGYTF	TGTGCCACCAGCAGAGATCGGCGGGGAAGGGAAGGCTACACCTTC
TRBV3-1/TRBV3-2	.	.	TRBJ1-2	CASSPGGLTNYGYTF	TGTGCCAGCAGCCCCGGGGGGTTAACTAACTATGGCTACACCTTC
TRBV6-5	TRBD1	.	TRBJ1-3	CASSLQGGTTSTIYF	TGTGCCAGCAGTTTACAGGGGGGAACGACAAGCACCATATATTTT
TRBV6-5	.	once	TRBJ1-2	CASSYTLGPSYGYTF	TGTGCCAGCAGTTACACCCTGGGACCGAGCTATGGCTACACCTTC
TRBV25-1	.	.	TRBJ1-2	CASSEYWGLGYTF	TGTGCCAGCAGTGAATACTGGGGTTTGGGCTACACCTTC
TRBV5-1	.	.	TRBJ2-7	CASSLPGTYEQYF	TGCGCCAGCAGCTTACCCGGGACCTACGAGCAGTACTTC
TRBV2	.	.	TRBJ2-3	CASSEAGSRTDTQYF	TGTGCCAGCAGTGAAGCAGGTTCTAGGACAGATACGCAGTATTTT
TRBV6-5	.	.	TRBJ2-2	CASRRYGGDTGELFF	TGTGCCAGCAGAAGGTACGGGGGAGACACCGGGGAGCTGTTTTTT
TRBV3-1/TRBV3-2	.	.	TRBJ2-5	CASSPSGLPGETQYF	TGTGCCAGCAGCCCCTCGGGACTCCCGGGAGAGACCCAGTACTTC
TRBV5-6	TRBD1	.	TRBJ1-2	CASSLQGGNYGYTF	TGTGCCAGCAGCTTACAGGGGGGGAACTATGGCTACACCTTC
TRBV3-1/TRBV3-2	.	.	TRBJ1-5	CASSLGFPGSQPQHF	TGTGCCAGCAGCCTAGGGTTCCCAGGGAGCCAGCCCCAGCATTTT
TRBV28	.	.	TRBJ1-3	CASSLYGLLRNTIYF	TGTGCCAGCAGTTTATACGGCCTTTTAAGAAACACCATATATTTT
TRBV4-1	.	.	TRBJ1-2	CASSQDLGTYGYTF	TGCGCCAGCAGCCAAGACCTGGGGACCTATGGCTACACCTTC
TRBV27	.	.	TRBJ1-5	CASSLQEPPAGQPQHF	TGTGCCAGCAGTTTACAGGAACCCCCAGCCGGACAGCCCCAGCATTTT
TRBV7-9	TRBD1	.	TRBJ2-6	CASSWDRDSGANVLTF	TGTGCCAGCAGCTGGGACAGAGATTCTGGGGCCAACGTCCTGACTTTC
TRBV7-2	TRBD1	.	TRBJ1-2	CASSLRGTGGHFDYGYTF	TGTGCCAGCAGCTTAAGGGGGACAGGGGGGCATTTCGACTATGGCTACACCTTC
TRBV7-2	.	.	TRBJ2-4	CASSLLVDIQYF	TGTGCCAGCAGCTTACTAGTCGACATTCAGTACTTC
TRBV30	TRBD1	.	TRBJ2-7	CAWSGRRDRIYEQYF	TGTGCCTGGAGTGGTCGTCGGGACAGAATCTACGAGCAGTACTTC
TRBV4-2	.	.	TRBJ2-3	CASSQVAGDFSTDTQYF	TGTGCCAGCAGCCAAGTGGCAGGGGACTTCAGCACAGATACGCAGTATTTT
TRBV7-6	TRBD2	.	TRBJ2-3	CASSQPGGWATDTQYF	TGTGCCAGCAGCCAGCCGGGGGGGTGGGCCACAGATACGCAGTATTTT
TRBV29-1	.	.	TRBJ2-1	CSVEEGGGQFF	TGCAGCGTTGAGGAGGGGGGCGGGCAGTTCTTC
TRBV5-1	.	.	TRBJ1-4	CASSYSGFNEKLFF	TGCGCCAGCAGCTATAGCGGATTTAATGAAAAACTGTTTTTT
TRBV2	.	once	TRBJ2-5	CASSELDGEETQYF	TGTGCCAGCAGTGAATTGGATGGGGAGGAGACCCAGTACTTC
TRBV5-5	TRBD1	.	TRBJ2-7	CASSFDRGLYEQYF	TGTGCCAGCAGCTTTGACAGGGGCCTTTACGAGCAGTACTTC
TRBV7-9	.	.	TRBJ1-6	CASSPVLGPSSYNSPLHF	TGTGCCAGCAGCCCCGTTTTGGGCCCGAGCTCCTATAATTCACCCCTCCACTTT
TRBV4-1	.	.	TRBJ1-6	CASSQDGAAVSPLHF	TGCGCCAGCAGCCAAGATGGGGCGGCCGTTTCACCCCTCCACTTT
TRBV6-5	.	few	TRBJ2-7	CASTSGSGATYEQYF	TGTGCCAGCACCTCGGGATCCGGAGCAACCTACGAGCAGTACTTC
TRBV9	TRBD2	.	TRBJ2-7	CASSIAGGTYEQYF	TGTGCCAGCAGTATAGCGGGGGGAACCTACGAGCAGTACTTC
TRBV9	.	.	TRBJ1-4	CASSNSGGMEEKLFF	TGTGCCAGCAGCAATTCCGGAGGAATGGAGGAAAAACTGTTTTTT
TRBV14	.	.	TRBJ1-2	CASSRENYGYTF	TGTGCCAGCAGCCGTGAGAACTATGGCTACACCTTC
TRBV11-2	.	once	TRBJ2-3	CASSLNWASRNTQYF	TGTGCCAGCAGCTTAAACTGGGCTAGCCGAAATACGCAGTATTTT
TRBV3-1/TRBV3-2	.	.	TRBJ2-7	CASSPLGDEQYF	TGTGCCAGCAGCCCGCTTGGCGACGAGCAGTACTTC
TRBV28	.	.	TRBJ2-7	CASSFEGAGDYEQYF	TGTGCCAGCAGTTTTGAGGGCGCAGGGGACTACGAGCAGTACTTC
TRBV14	.	.	TRBJ2-1	CASSQGLFSSYNEQFF	TGTGCCAGCAGCCAAGGGTTATTTAGCTCCTACAATGAGCAGTTCTTC
TRBV6-5	.	.	TRBJ1-6	CASREDSLSPLHF	TGTGCCAGCAGGGAGGACAGTCTTTCACCCCTCCACTTT
TRBV10-3	.	few	TRBJ1-2	CAITESKGQGYTF	TGTGCCATCACCGAGAGTAAGGGGCAGGGCTACACCTTC
TRBV10-3	TRBD2	.	TRBJ2-3	CAISEGRGLRTDTQYF	TGTGCCATCAGTGAGGGGCGGGGGTTACGCACAGATACGCAGTATTTT